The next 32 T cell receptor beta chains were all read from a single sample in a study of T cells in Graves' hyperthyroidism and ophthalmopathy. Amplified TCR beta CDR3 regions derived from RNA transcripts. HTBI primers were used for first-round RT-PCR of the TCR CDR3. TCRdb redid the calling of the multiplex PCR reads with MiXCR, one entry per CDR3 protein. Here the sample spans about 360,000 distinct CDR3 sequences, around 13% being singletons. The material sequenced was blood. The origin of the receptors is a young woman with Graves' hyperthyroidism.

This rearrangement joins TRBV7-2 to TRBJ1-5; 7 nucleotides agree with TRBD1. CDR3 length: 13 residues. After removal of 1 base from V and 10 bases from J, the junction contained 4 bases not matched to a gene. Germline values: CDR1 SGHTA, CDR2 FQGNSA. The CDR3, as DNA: TGTGCCAGCAGCTTAGGCAGGGGGGATCCCCAGCATTTT. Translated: CASSLGRGDPQHF.

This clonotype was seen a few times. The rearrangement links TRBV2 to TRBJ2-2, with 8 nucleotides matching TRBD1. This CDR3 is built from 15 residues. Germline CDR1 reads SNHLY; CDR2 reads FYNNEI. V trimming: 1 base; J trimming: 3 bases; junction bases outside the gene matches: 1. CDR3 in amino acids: CASSEGQGYTGELFF. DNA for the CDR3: TGTGCCAGCAGTGAAGGACAGGGGTACACCGGGGAGCTGTTTTTT.

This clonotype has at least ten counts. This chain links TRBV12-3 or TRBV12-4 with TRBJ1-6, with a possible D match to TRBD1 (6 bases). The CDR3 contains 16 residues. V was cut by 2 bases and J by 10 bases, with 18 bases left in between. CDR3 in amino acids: CASSLWGREGGSPLHF. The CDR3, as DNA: TGTGCCAGCAGTTTATGGGGGCGAGAGGGAGGGTCACCCCTCCACTTT.

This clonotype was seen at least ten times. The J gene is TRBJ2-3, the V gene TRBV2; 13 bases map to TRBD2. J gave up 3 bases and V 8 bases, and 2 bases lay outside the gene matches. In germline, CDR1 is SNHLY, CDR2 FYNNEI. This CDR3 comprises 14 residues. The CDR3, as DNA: TGTGCCAGCGGGACTAGCGGGATTACAGATACGCAGTATTTT. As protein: CASGTSGITDTQYF.

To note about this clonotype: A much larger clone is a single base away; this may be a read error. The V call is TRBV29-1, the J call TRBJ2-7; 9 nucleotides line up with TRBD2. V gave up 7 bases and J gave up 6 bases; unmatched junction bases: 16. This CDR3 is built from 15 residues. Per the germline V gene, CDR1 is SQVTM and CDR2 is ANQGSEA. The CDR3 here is CSALRGTSRTPEQYF. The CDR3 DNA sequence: TGCAGCGCTCTAAGGGGGACTAGCAGGACTCCCGAGCAGTACTTC.

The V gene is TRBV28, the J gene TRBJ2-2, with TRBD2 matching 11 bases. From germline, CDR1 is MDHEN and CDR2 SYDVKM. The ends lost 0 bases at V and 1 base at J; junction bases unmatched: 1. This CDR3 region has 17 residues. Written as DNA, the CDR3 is TGTGCCAGCAGTTTATGGGGACTAGCGGAGAACACCGGGGAGCTGTTTTTT. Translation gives CASSLWGLAENTGELFF.

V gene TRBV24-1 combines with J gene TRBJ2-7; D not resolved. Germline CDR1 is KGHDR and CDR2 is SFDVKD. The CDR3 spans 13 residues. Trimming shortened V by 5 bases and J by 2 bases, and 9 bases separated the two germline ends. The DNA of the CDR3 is TGTGCCACCAGTGGCGGCGGAACCTACGAGCAGTACTTC. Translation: CATSGGGTYEQYF.

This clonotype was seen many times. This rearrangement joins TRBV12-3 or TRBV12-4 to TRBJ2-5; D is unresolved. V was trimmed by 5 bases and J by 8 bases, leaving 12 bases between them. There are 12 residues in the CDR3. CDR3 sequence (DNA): TGTGCCAGCAGTACGTTTTTTGATACCCAGTACTTC. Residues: CASSTFFDTQYF.

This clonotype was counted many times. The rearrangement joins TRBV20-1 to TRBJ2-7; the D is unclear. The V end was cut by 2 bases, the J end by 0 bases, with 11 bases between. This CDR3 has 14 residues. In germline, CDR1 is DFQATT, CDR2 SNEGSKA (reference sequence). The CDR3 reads CSARPLTNSYEQYF. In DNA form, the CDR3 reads TGCAGTGCTAGACCCCTGACAAACTCCTACGAGCAGTACTTC.

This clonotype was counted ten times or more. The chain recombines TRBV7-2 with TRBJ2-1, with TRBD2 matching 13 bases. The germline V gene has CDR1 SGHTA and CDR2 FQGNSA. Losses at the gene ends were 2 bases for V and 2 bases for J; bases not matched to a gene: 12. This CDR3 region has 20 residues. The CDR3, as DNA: TGTGCCAGCAGCTTATCCCCCCGGGGACTAGCGGGGACCACCTACAATGAGCAGTTCTTC. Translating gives CASSLSPRGLAGTTYNEQFF.

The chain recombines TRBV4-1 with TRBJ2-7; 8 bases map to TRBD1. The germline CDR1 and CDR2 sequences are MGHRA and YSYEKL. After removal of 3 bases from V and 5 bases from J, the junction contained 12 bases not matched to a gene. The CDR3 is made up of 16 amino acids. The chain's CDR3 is CASSQLDRGNRHEQYF. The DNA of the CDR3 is TGCGCCAGCAGCCAGCTCGACAGGGGTAATCGCCACGAGCAGTACTTC.

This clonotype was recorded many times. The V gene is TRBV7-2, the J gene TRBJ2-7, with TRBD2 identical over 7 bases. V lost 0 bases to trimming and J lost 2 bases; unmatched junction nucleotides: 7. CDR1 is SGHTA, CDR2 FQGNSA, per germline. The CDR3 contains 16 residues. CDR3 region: CASSLAGGKGAYEQYF. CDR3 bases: TGTGCCAGCAGCTTAGCGGGGGGGAAGGGAGCCTACGAGCAGTACTTC.

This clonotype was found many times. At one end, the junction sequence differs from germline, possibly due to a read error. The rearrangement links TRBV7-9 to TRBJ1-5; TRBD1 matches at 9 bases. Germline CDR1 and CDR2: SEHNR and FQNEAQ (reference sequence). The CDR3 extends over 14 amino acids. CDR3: CASSLDRGNQPQHF. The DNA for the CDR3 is TGTGCCAGCAGCTTGGACAGGGGCAACCAGCCCCAGCATTTT.

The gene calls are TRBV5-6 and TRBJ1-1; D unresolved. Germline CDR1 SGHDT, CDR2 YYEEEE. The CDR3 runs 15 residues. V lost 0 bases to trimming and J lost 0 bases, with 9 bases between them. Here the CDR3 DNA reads TGTGCCAGCAGCTTGGCCGCGGGCTTGAACACTGAAGCTTTCTTT. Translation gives CASSLAAGLNTEAFF.

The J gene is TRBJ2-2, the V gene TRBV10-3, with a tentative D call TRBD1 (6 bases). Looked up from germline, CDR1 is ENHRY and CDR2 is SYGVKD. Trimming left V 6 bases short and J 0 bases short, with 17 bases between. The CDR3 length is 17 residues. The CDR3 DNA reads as TGTGCCATCAGCGGATCCTTTCGGACAGCGAACACCGGGGAGCTGTTTTTT. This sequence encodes CAISGSFRTANTGELFF.

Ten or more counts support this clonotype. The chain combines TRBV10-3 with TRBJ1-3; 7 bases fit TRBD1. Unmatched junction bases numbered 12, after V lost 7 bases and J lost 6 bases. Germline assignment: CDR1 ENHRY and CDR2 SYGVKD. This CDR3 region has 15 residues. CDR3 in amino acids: CAIKGARGRENTIYF. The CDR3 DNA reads TGTGCCATCAAGGGGGCAAGGGGGCGTGAAAACACCATATATTTT.

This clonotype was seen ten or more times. The CDR3 DNA is TGTGCCAGCAGCGCCGCCGGGACAGGGAGCTCCTACGAGCAGTACTTC. Protein: CASSAAGTGSSYEQYF. The chain has TRBV7-2 and TRBJ2-7; TRBD1 aligns across 9 bases. This CDR3 has 16 residues. Germline lookup yields CDR1 SGHTA and CDR2 FQGNSA. V shed 5 bases, J shed 0 bases, and the junction held 8 bases outside the gene matches.

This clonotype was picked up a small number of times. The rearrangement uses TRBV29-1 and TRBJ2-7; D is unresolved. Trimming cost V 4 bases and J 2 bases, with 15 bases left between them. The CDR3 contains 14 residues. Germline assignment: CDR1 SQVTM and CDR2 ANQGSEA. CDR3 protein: CSVAGGMSPYEQYF. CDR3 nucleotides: TGCAGCGTTGCAGGTGGCATGTCCCCCTACGAGCAGTACTTC.

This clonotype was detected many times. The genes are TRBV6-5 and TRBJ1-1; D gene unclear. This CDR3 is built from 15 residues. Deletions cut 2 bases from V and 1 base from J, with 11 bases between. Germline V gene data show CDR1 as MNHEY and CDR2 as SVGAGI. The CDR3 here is CASSYPDRANTEAFF. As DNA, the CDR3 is TGTGCCAGCAGTTACCCCGATCGGGCGAACACTGAAGCTTTCTTT.

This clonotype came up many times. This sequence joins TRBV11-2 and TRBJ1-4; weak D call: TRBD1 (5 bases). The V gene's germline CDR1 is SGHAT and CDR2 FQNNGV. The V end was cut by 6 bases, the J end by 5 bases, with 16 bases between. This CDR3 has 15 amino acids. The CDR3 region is CASRSPGKGNEKLFF. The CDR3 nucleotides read TGTGCCAGCAGAAGCCCAGGGAAGGGGAATGAAAAACTGTTTTTT.

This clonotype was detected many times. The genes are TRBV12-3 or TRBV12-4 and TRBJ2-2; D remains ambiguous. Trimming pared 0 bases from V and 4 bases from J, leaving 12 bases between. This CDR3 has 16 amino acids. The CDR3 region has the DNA TGTGCCAGCAGTTTAGCAGGGAACGACGGCACCGGGGAGCTGTTTTTT. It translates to CASSLAGNDGTGELFF.

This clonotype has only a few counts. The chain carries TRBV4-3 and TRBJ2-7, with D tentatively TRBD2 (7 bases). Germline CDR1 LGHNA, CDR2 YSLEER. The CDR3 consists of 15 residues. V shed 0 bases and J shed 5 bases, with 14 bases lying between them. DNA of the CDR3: TGCGCCAGCAGCCAAGAGTACCAGCGGGACAACGAGCAGTACTTC. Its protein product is CASSQEYQRDNEQYF.

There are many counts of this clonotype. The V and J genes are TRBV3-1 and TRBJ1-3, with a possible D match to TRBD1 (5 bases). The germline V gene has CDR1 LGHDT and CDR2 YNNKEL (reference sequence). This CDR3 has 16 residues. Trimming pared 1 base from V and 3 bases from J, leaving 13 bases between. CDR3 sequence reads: CASSQVPGQLGNTIYF. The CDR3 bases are TGTGCCAGCAGCCAAGTCCCGGGGCAGCTTGGAAACACCATATATTTT.

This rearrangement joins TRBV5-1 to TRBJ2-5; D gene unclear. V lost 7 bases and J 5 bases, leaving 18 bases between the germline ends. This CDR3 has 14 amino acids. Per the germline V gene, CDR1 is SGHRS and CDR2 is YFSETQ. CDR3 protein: CASHSSGYRETQYF. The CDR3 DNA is TGCGCCAGCCACTCTTCAGGATACCGGGAGACCCAGTACTTC.

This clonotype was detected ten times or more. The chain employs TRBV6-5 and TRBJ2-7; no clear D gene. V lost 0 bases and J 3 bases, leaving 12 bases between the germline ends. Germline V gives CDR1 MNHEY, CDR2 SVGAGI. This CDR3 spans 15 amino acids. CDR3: CASSYSYRDVYEQYF. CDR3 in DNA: TGTGCCAGCAGTTACTCCTACAGAGATGTCTACGAGCAGTACTTC.

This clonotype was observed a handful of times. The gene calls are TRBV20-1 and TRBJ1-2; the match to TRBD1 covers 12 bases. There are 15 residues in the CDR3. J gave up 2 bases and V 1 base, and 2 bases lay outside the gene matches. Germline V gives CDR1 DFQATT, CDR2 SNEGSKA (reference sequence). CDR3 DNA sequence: TGCAGTGCTAGAGGAGGGACAGGGGGCAACTATGGCTACACCTTC. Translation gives CSARGGTGGNYGYTF.

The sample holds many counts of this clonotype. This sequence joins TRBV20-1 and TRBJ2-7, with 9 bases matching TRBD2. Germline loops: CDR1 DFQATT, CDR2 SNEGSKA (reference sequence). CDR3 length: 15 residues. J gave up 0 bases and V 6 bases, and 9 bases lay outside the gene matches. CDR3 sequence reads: CSALTSGSFSYEQYF. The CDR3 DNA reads TGCAGTGCGCTGACTAGCGGATCCTTCTCCTACGAGCAGTACTTC.

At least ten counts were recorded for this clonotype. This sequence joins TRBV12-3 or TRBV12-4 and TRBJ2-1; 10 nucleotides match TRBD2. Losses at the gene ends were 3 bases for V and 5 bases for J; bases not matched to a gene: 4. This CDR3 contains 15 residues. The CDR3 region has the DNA TGTGCCAGCAGTTTGGCTAGCGGGAGCCACAATGAGCAGTTCTTC. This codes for CASSLASGSHNEQFF.

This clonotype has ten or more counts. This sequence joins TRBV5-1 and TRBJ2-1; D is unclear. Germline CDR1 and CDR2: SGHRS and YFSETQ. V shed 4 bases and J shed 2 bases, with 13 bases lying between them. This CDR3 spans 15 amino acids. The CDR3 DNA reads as TGCGCCAGCAGCGAGACACTTGAGCCCTACAATGAGCAGTTCTTC. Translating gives CASSETLEPYNEQFF.

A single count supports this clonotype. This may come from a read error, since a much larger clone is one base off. Here the CDR3 DNA reads TGCAGCGTCACACAGGGGGCTGGAGGCTACACCTTC. It specifies CSVTQGAGGYTF. The chain combines TRBV29-1 with TRBJ1-2, with 9 bases identical to TRBD1. Germline CDR1 SQVTM, CDR2 ANQGSEA. This CDR3 spans 12 amino acids. V trimming: 6 bases; J trimming: 8 bases; junction bases outside the gene matches: 7.

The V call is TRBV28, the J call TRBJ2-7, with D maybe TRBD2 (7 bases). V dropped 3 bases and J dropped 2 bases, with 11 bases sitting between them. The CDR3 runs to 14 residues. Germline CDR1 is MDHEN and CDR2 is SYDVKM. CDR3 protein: CASSFSGGTYEQYF. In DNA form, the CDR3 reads TGTGCCAGCAGTTTCTCGGGGGGCACCTACGAGCAGTACTTC.

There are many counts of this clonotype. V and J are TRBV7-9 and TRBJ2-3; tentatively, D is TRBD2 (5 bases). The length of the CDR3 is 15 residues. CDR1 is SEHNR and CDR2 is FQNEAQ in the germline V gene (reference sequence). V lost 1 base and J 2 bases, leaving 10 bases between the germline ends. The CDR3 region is CASSLGETNTDTQYF. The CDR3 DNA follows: TGTGCCAGCAGCTTAGGGGAGACTAACACAGATACGCAGTATTTT.